What follows are 2 T cell receptor beta chains derived from one specimen sequenced in a study of spatial heterogeneity in lung cancer. TCRdb redid the calling of the 5' RACE reads with MiXCR, one entry per CDR3 protein. The repertoire holds 20,000 to 25,000 distinct CDR3 sequences, with around 4.3% as singletons. Time point denoted: sample taken at primary tumor resection. The source material was PBMCs, sampled at surgery. The receptors derive from a male donor with early-stage non-small cell lung cancer.

This clonotype has a handful of counts. The rearrangement uses TRBV18 and TRBJ2-1, with D hard to call. CDR3 length equals 15 residues. Trimming shortened V by 2 bases and J by 4 bases, and 12 bases separated the two germline ends. The V gene's germline CDR1 is KGHSH and CDR2 LQKENI. CDR3 region: CASSPMPEAYNEQFF. The CDR3, as DNA: TGTGCCAGCTCACCAATGCCAGAGGCGTACAATGAGCAGTTCTTC.

This clonotype has ten or more counts. The V gene is TRBV5-6, the J gene TRBJ2-3; tentatively, D is TRBD2 (6 bases). Germline V gives CDR1 SGHDT, CDR2 YYEEEE. The CDR3 length is 13 residues. V lost 2 bases to trimming and J lost 5 bases, with 9 bases between them. The CDR3 bases are TGTGCCAGCAGCTTTCCGCGGGGAGATACGCAGTATTTT. Residues: CASSFPRGDTQYF.